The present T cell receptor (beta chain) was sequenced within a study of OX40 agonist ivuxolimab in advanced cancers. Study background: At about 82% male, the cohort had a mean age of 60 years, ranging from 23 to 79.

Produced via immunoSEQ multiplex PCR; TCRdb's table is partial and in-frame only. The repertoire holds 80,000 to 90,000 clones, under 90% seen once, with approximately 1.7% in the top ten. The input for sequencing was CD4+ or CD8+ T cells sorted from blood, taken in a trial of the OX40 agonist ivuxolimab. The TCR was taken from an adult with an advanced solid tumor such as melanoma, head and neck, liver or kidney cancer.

The CDR3 DNA reads as TGTGCCAGCAGTGAACAGGGGGCGCGTCAGCCCCAGCATTTT. Translated, it gives CASSEQGARQPQHF. This chain joins TRBV2 and TRBJ1-5; TRBD1 matches at 8 bases. This CDR3 has 14 amino acids. Germline loops: CDR1 SNHLY, CDR2 FYNNEI. Trimming took 2 bases from V and 6 from J; bases not matched to a gene: 3.